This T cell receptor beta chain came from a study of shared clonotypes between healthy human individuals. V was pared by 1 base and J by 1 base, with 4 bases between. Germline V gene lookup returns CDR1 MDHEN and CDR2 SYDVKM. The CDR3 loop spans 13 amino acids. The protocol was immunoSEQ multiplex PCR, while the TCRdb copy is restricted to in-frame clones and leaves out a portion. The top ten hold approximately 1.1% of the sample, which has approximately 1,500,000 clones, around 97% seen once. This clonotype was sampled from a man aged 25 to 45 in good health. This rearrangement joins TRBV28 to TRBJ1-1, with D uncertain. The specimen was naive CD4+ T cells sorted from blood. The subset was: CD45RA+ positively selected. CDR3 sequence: CASSLFRNTEAFF. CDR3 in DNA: TGTGCCAGCAGTTTATTTCGGAACACTGAAGCTTTCTTT.